These 21 T cell receptor beta chains share one sample of origin, sequenced in a study of blood T cells in healthy people across ages. The second PCR ran about 6 to 12 cycles with a sample-barcoded 5' primer and J-beta primers. A single record per CDR3 protein comes from TCRdb applying MiXCR to the 5' RACE reads. The sample consists of fewer than 1.5 million distinct CDR3 sequences, roughly 40% of them appearing once. The material sequenced was blood. The source is a woman between 18 and 29 years old in good health.

This clonotype has only a few counts. This chain uses TRBV9 with TRBJ1-3; no clear D gene. Germline V gene data show CDR1 as SGDLS and CDR2 as YYNGEE. The CDR3 has 15 residues. V was cut by 2 bases and J by 0 bases, with 9 bases left in between. For the CDR3, the DNA is TGTGCCAGCAGCGTCGAAGGGAGCTCTGGAAACACCATATATTTT. It is translated as CASSVEGSSGNTIYF.

Here the CDR3 reads CASSLDTTYEQYF. The CDR3 bases are TGTGCCAGCAGCTTGGATACCACCTACGAGCAGTACTTC. J is TRBJ2-1 and V is TRBV7-2; D not resolved. The better agreement between TRBJ2-7 and the DNA end casts doubt on the J call. This CDR3 is built from 13 residues. The germline V gene has CDR1 SGHTA and CDR2 FQGNSA.

The chain links TRBV27 to TRBJ2-1; TRBD1 matches 10 bases. This CDR3 has 13 residues. Germline V gene sequence: CDR1 MNHEY, CDR2 SMNVEV (reference sequence). V trimming: 6 bases; J trimming: 6 bases; junction bases outside the gene matches: 2. CDR3 protein: CASRGDRGNEQFF. The CDR3 region has the DNA TGTGCCAGCAGGGGGGACAGGGGCAATGAGCAGTTCTTC.

The chain recombines TRBV6-1 with TRBJ2-1, with 8 bases aligning to TRBD2. The V and J ends lost 8 bases and 4 bases, in that order; junction bases with no gene match: 10. Per germline, CDR1 MNHNS and CDR2 SASEGT. The CDR3 runs to 15 residues. The CDR3 here is CASPLASGPYNEQFF. In nucleotides, the CDR3 is TGTGCCAGCCCCCTGGCTAGCGGGCCTTACAATGAGCAGTTCTTC.

This rearrangement joins TRBV27 to TRBJ2-3; TRBD1 or TRBD2 may be the D gene (5 bases each). Trimming removed 2 bases from V and 6 bases from J, with 12 bases in between. The CDR3 is 14 amino acids. In germline, CDR1 is MNHEY, CDR2 SMNVEV (reference sequence). Here the CDR3 DNA reads TGTGCCAGCAGTTTACCGGGACGCCCGGATACGCAGTATTTT. It codes for CASSLPGRPDTQYF.

The chain has TRBV5-6 and TRBJ2-1; D remains ambiguous. Germline V lookup: CDR1 SGHDT, CDR2 YYEEEE. CDR3 size: 12 residues. The V gene lost 3 bases and the J gene lost 10 bases, with 11 bases spanning the gap. CDR3 sequence (DNA): TGTGCCAGCAGCTCAATCAGTGGCGAGCAGTTCTTC. Translation gives CASSSISGEQFF.

This clonotype was observed a few times. The rearrangement uses TRBV2 and TRBJ2-7, with TRBD1 as a possible D gene (6 bases). Trimming took off 7 bases at V and 3 bases at J, with 13 bases between the two ends. Germline V gives CDR1 SNHLY, CDR2 FYNNEI. The CDR3 has 13 amino acids. The CDR3, as DNA: TGTGCCAGCACCATCAGGGGACACTACGAGCAGTACTTC. Its protein is CASTIRGHYEQYF.

V and J are TRBV20-1 and TRBJ2-1; possible D gene TRBD2, 6 bases. CDR1 is DFQATT and CDR2 is SNEGSKA in the germline V gene (reference sequence). The CDR3 sequence is 12 residues long. The V gene lost 3 bases and the J gene lost 9 bases, with 12 bases spanning the gap. DNA of the CDR3: TGCAGTGCTAGTGGGAGGCAAGGTGAGCAGTTCTTC. This translates into CSASGRQGEQFF.

The chain couples TRBV7-2 to TRBJ2-2; 7 nucleotides line up with TRBD2. The germline CDR1 and CDR2 sequences are SGHTA and FQGNSA. This CDR3 is 16 amino acids long. J gave up 1 base and V 2 bases, and 4 bases lay outside the gene matches. The CDR3 reads CASSLWGGRNTGELFF. CDR3 sequence (DNA): TGTGCCAGCAGCTTATGGGGCGGGAGGAACACCGGGGAGCTGTTTTTT.

The chain uses TRBV7-3 and TRBJ2-3, with a tentative D call TRBD2 (5 bases). The CDR3 extends over 16 amino acids. Germline-derived CDR1 and CDR2 are SGHTA and FQGTGA. V was pared by 1 base and J by 0 bases, with 11 bases between. CDR3 loop: CASSLMRATSTDTQYF. The DNA for the CDR3 is TGTGCCAGCAGCTTAATGCGGGCCACTAGCACAGATACGCAGTATTTT. Full variable domain (outside the CDR3, taken from reference TRBV7-3 and TRBJ2-3): GAGVSQTPSNKVTEKGKYVELRCDPISGHTALYWYRQSLGQGPEFLIYFQGTGAADDSGLPNDRFFAVRPEGSVSTLKIQRTERGDSAVYLCASSLMRATSTDTQYFGPGTRLTVL.

The gene calls are TRBV27 and TRBJ2-5; D might be TRBD2 (6 bases). This CDR3 is 13 amino acids long. Deletions cut 8 bases from V and 4 bases from J, with 14 bases between. Per germline, CDR1 MNHEY and CDR2 SMNVEV (reference sequence). The CDR3 region is CASAHGGRETQYF. Written as DNA, the CDR3 is TGTGCCAGCGCCCATGGAGGGAGAGAGACCCAGTACTTC.

With regard to this clonotype: At one of its ends the junction is not consistent with the germline gene, which may arise from a read error. CDR3 in DNA: TGTGCCAGCGGTTACAAGGGCCAGCGGGGGGGAGCAGAGACCCAGTACTTC. This sequence encodes CASGYKGQRGGAETQYF. The V gene is TRBV6-6, the J gene TRBJ2-7; 10 nucleotides agree with TRBD2. With the DNA end fitting TRBJ2-5 better, the J assignment may be wrong. Germline V gives CDR1 MNHNY, CDR2 SVGAGI (reference sequence). CDR3 length equals 17 residues.

The J gene is TRBJ2-1, the V gene TRBV5-1, with TRBD2 matching 9 bases. CDR3 length: 15 amino acids. Germline V CDR1 and CDR2: SGHRS, YFSETQ. V gave up 3 bases and J gave up 9 bases; unmatched junction bases: 10. The CDR3 DNA is TGCGCCAGCAGCTCCACCGGGACTAGCATCTTTGAGCAGTTCTTC. The encoded protein is CASSSTGTSIFEQFF.

The rearrangement uses TRBV20-1 and TRBJ1-5; D possibly corresponds to TRBD1 (5 bases). The CDR3 sequence is 13 residues long. Germline V gives CDR1 DFQATT, CDR2 SNEGSKA (reference sequence). Trimming removed 6 bases from V and 5 bases from J, with 14 bases in between. The CDR3 DNA sequence: TGCAGTGCGGGAGAGGACACTTATCAGCCCCAGCATTTT. Its protein product is CSAGEDTYQPQHF.

V gene TRBV14 combines with J gene TRBJ1-1; D is possibly TRBD1 (5 bases). The CDR3 runs to 14 residues. The V gene's germline CDR1 is SGHDN and CDR2 FVKESK. Trimming stripped 1 base from V and 2 bases from J, with 8 bases between. The CDR3: CASSQVGDNTEAFF. The DNA for the CDR3 is TGTGCCAGCAGCCAAGTCGGGGACAACACTGAAGCTTTCTTT.

The V gene is TRBV5-1, the J gene TRBJ1-1; D is ambiguous. The CDR3 runs to 14 residues. Trimming removed 1 base from V and 1 base from J, with 8 bases in between. Per the germline V gene, CDR1 is SGHRS and CDR2 is YFSETQ. The CDR3 sequence is CASSLNLGNTEAFF. CDR3 bases: TGCGCCAGCAGCTTGAACCTTGGGAACACTGAAGCTTTCTTT.

The V and J genes are TRBV5-5 and TRBJ1-4, with D tentatively TRBD1 (5 bases). V shed 0 bases and J shed 6 bases, with 12 bases lying between them. The germline V gene has CDR1 SGHKS and CDR2 YYEKEE (reference sequence). The length of the CDR3 is 15 residues. CDR3 amino acids: CASSLAGQDHEKLFF. The CDR3, as DNA: TGTGCCAGCAGCTTGGCGGGGCAGGATCATGAAAAACTGTTTTTT.

This clonotype was picked up a small number of times. The chain recombines TRBV5-1 with TRBJ1-1; TRBD1 matches 9 bases. The CDR3 has 15 residues. J lost 5 bases, V lost 3 bases, and 8 bases had no gene match. Germline CDR1 reads SGHRS; CDR2 reads YFSETQ. As DNA, the CDR3 is TGCGCCAGCAGCTCGACCGGGACAGGGTTGACTGAAGCTTTCTTT. This gives the protein CASSSTGTGLTEAFF.

With respect to this clonotype: One base away lies a much larger clone, so this may be a sequencing read error. V and J are TRBV7-9 and TRBJ2-1; D is uncertain. The J call is in doubt because the DNA end fits TRBJ2-7 better. The CDR3 covers 16 residues. CDR1 SEHNR and CDR2 FQNEAQ come from the germline V gene (reference sequence). CDR3 amino acids: CASSLRSTDSYNEQYF. CDR3 nucleotides: TGTGCCAGCAGCTTACGTTCAACAGATTCCTACAATGAGCAGTACTTC.

A remark on this clonotype: Germline and junction disagree at one end, which may indicate a read error. The chain combines TRBV28 with TRBJ2-5; 10 bases fit TRBD1. Germline CDR1 is MDHEN and CDR2 is SYDVKM. This CDR3 region has 15 residues. CDR3 sequence reads: CANSSPGQGRETQYF. CDR3 nucleotides: TGTGCCAACAGTTCCCCGGGACAGGGGAGAGAGACCCAGTACTTC.

The chain is built from TRBV25-1 and TRBJ1-2, with D tentatively TRBD1 (6 bases). The germline V gene has CDR1 MGHDK and CDR2 SYGVNS. This CDR3 is 14 amino acids long. The germline V and J ends were trimmed by 1 base and 6 bases, with 12 bases remaining between them. The CDR3 DNA sequence: TGTGCCAGCAGTGAATGGGGGGCGCGGGATGGCTACACCTTC. This encodes CASSEWGARDGYTF.